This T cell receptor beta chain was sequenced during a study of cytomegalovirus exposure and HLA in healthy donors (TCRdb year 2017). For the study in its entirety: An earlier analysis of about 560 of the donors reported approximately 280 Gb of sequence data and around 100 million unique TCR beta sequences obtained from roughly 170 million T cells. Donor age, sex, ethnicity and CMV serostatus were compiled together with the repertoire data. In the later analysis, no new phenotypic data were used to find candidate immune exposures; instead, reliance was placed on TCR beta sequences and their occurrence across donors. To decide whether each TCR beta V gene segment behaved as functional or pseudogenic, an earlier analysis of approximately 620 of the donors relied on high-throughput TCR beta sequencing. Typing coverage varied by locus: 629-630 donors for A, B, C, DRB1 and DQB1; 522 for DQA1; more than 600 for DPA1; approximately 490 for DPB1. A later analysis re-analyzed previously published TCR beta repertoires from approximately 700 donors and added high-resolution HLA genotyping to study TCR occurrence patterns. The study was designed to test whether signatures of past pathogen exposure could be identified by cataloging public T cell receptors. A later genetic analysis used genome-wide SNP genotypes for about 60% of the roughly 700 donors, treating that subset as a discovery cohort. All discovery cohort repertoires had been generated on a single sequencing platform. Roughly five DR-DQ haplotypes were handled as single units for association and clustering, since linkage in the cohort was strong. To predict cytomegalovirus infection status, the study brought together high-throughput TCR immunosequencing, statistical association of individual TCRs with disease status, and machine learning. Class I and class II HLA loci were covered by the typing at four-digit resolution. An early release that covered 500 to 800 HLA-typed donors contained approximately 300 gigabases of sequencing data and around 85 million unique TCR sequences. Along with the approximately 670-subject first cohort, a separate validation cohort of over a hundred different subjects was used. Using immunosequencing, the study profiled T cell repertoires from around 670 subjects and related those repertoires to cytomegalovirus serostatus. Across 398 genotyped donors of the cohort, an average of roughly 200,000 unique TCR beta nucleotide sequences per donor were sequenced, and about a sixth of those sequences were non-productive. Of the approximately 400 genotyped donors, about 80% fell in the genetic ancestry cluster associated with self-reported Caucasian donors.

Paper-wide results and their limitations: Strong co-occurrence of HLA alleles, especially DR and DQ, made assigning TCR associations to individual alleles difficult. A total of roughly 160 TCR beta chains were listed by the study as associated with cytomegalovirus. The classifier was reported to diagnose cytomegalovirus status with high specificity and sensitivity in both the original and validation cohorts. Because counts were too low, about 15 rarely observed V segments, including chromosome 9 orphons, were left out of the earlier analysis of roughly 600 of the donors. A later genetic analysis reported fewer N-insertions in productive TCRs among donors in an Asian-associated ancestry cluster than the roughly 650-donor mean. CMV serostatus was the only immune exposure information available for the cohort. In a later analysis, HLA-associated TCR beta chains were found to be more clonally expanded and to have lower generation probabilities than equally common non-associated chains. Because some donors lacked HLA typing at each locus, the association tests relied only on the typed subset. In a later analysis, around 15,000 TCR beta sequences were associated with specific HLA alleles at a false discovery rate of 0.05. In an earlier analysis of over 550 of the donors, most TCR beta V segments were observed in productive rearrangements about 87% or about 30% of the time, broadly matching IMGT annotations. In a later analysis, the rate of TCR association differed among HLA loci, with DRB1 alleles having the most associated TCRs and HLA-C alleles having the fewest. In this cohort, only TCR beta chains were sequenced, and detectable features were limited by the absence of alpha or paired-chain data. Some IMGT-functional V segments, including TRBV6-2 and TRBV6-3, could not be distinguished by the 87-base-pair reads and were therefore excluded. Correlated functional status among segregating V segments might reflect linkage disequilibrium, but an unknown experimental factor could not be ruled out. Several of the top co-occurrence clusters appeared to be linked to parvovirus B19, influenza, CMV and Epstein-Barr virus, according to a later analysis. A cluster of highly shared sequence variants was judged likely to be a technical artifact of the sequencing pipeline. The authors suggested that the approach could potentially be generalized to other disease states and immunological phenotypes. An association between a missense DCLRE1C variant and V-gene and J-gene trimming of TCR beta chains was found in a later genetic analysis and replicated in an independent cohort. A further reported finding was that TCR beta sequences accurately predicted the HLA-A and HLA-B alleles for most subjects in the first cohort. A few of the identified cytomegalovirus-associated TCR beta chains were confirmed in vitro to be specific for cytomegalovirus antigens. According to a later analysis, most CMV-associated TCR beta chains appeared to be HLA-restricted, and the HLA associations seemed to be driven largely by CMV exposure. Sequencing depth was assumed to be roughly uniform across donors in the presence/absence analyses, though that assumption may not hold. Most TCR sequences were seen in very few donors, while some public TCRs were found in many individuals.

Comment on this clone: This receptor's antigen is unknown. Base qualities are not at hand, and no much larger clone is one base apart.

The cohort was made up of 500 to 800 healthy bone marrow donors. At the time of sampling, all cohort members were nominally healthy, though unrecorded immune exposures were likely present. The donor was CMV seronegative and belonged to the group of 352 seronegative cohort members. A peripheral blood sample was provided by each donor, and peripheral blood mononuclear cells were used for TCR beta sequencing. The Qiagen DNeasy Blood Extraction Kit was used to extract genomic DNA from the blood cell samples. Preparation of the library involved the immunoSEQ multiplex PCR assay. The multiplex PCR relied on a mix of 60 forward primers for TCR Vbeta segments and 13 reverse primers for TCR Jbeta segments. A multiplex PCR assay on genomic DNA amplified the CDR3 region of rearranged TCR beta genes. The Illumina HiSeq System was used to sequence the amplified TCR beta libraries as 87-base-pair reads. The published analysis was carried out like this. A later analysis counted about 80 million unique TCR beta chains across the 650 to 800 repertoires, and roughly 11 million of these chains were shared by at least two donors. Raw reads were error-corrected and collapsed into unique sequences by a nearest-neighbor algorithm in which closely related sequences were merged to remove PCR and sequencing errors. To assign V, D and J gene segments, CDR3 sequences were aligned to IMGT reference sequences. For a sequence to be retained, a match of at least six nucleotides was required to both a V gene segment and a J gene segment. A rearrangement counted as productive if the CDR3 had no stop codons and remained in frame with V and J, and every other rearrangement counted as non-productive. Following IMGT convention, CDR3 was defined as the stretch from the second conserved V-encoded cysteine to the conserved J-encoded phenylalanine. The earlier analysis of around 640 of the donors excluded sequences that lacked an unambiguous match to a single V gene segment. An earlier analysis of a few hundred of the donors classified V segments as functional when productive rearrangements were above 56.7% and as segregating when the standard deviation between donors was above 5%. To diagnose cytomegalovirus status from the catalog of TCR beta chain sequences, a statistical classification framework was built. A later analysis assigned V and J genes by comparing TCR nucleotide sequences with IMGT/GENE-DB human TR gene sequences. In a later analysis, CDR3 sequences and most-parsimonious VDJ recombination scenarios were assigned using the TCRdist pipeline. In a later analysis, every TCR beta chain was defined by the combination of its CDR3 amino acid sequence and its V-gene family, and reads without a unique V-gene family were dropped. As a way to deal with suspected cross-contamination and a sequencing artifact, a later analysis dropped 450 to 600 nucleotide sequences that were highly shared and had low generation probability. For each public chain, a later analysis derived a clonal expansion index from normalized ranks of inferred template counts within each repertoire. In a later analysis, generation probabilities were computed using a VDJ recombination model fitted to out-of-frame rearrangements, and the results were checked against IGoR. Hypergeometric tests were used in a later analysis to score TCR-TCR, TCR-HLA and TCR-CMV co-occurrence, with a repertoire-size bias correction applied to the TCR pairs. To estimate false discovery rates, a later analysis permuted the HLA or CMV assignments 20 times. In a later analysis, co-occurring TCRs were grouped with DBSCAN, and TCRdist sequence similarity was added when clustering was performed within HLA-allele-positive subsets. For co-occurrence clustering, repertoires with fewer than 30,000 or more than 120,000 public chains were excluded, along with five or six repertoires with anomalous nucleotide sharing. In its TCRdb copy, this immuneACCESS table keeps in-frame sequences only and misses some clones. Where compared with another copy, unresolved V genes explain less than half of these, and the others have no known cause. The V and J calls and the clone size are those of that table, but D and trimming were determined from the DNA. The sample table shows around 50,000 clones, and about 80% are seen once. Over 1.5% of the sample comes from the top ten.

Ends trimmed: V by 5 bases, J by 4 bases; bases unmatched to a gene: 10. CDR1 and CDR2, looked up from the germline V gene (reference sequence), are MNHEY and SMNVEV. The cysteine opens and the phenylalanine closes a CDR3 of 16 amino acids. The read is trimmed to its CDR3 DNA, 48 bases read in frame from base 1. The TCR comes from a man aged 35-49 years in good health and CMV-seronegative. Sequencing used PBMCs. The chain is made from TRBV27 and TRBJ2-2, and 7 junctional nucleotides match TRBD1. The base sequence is TGTGCCAGCAGTCCCTTCACAGGGGCCCTCACCGGGGAGCTGTTTTTT. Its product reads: CASSPFTGALTGELFF.